This is a list of T cell receptor beta chains from one sample in a study of OX40 agonist ivuxolimab in advanced cancers. TCRdb's copy holds only in-frame clones and misses some; the assay was immunoSEQ multiplex PCR. This table holds about 90,000 clones, approximately 91% found once. The source was CD4+ or CD8+ T cells sorted from blood, collected in a trial of the OX40 agonist ivuxolimab. Source of these receptors: an adult with an advanced solid tumor such as melanoma, head and neck, liver or kidney cancer. Both conserved end residues are part of each CDR3. Clone size is shown for a subset of rows, as once, few, many or a class of expanded clone.

v_gene,j_gene,abundance,CDR3aa
TRBV5-1,TRBJ2-3,NA,CASSSLGKAGGSPTDTQYF
TRBV5-8,TRBJ2-6,NA,CASSLVRTGANVLTF
TRBV7-3,TRBJ2-2,NA,CASSQNPGTANTGELFF
TRBV5-1,TRBJ2-1,NA,CASRPLQGSNEQFF
TRBV7-9,TRBJ2-7,NA,CASSSSGRGYEQYF
TRBV5-6,TRBJ2-1,NA,CASSQTGAGNEQFF
TRBV7-2,TRBJ1-2,NA,CASSAAGTGSYTF
TRBV6-5,TRBJ2-2,NA,CASISGSTPGELFF
TRBV5-8,TRBJ2-7,NA,CASRSGWAGSYEQYF
TRBV4-1,TRBJ2-2,NA,CASSPHWGGNTGELFF
TRBV9,TRBJ2-5,NA,CASSAGLPKETQYF
TRBV27,TRBJ2-3,NA,CVTGTSGDYTDTQYF
TRBV9,TRBJ2-1,NA,CASSLAGAVNEQFF
TRBV4-3,TRBJ2-3,NA,CASSPSGRADTQYF
TRBV7-2,TRBJ2-4,few,CASSTHLAGKNIQYF
TRBV23-1,TRBJ1-1,NA,CASSQSLLPLRGTEAFF
TRBV18,TRBJ2-7,NA,CASSPSLTGDEQYF
TRBV5-1,TRBJ2-3,NA,CASSFSPQAGVGTDTQYF
TRBV6-1,TRBJ2-1,NA,CASSEFPYSYNEQFF
TRBV23-1,TRBJ2-5,NA,CASSHPTSPSQYF
TRBV27,TRBJ2-3,NA,CASSLFGLAGVTDTQYF
TRBV9,TRBJ1-2,NA,CASKLGLGVHGYTF
TRBV28,TRBJ2-1,NA,CASSQTGFLVAYNEQFF
TRBV15,TRBJ2-7,NA,CATSNADTPYEQYF
TRBV20-1,TRBJ2-1,NA,CSAPLGLEQFF
TRBV29-1,TRBJ2-1,NA,CSVLAGGPNEQFF
TRBV6-5,TRBJ2-1,NA,CASSTPGQGYNEQFF
TRBV5-5,TRBJ2-5,once,CASSLTDGRRGETQYF
TRBV2,TRBJ2-5,NA,CASSEAGLAAETQYF
TRBV2,TRBJ1-1,NA,CANRDRHNTEAFF
TRBV7-2,TRBJ2-1,NA,CASRGHNEQFF
TRBV7-3,TRBJ2-7,NA,CASSLTGDPTYEQYF
TRBV18,TRBJ1-1,once,CASSLGWGANTEAFF
TRBV12-5,TRBJ1-1,once,CASGLVFSGQKNTEAFF